The 7 T cell receptor delta chains given below trace back to one sample, sequenced in a study of gamma-delta chains in newborns, infants, children. TCRdb called clones from the reads again using CATT. The sample carries around 5,000 delta-chain clones, roughly 2.8% recorded once. Sequencing was performed on blood. Every receptor here comes from a child who was a newborn, infant or young child, either healthy, febrile or measles-vaccinated (not recorded which).

This clone was recorded a few times. At one boundary the junction diverges from the germline segment, which might be a read error. The chain combines TRDV2 with TRDJ3; D might be TRDD3 (5 bases). The CDR3 has 17 amino acids. The germline V gene encodes CDR1 GEAIGNYY and CDR2 EKD. CDR3 DNA sequence: TGTGCCTGTGACACCGTTACTAGCTCCTGGGACAACCGACAGATGTTTTTC. Amino acid sequence: CACDTVTSSWDNRQMFF.

Judged by abundance, this clone is medium-sized. This CDR3 reads CACDVLGDRVHSWDTRQMFF. The CDR3 DNA is TGTGCCTGTGACGTACTGGGGGATAGGGTTCACTCCTGGGACACCCGACAGATGTTTTTC. The chain couples TRDV2 to TRDJ3; 11 nucleotides agree with TRDD3. This CDR3 contains 20 residues. Per the germline V gene, CDR1 is GEAIGNYY and CDR2 is EKD. The junction had 9 bases not matched to a gene; V was cut back by 3 bases and J by 0 bases.

This clone was detected a few times. The chain recombines TRDV2 with TRDJ3, with D hard to call. The ends were cut back, 0 bases at V and 2 bases at J, with 7 bases in the middle. In germline, CDR1 is GEAIGNYY, CDR2 EKD. This CDR3 comprises 16 residues. The CDR3 reads CACDTVSPWDTRQMFF. For the CDR3, the DNA is TGTGCCTGTGACACCGTTAGCCCCTGGGACACCCGACAGATGTTTTTC.

This clone was picked up a small number of times. The chain recombines TRDV2 with TRDJ1, with 13 bases aligning to TRDD3. Trimming cost V 3 bases and J 4 bases; bases outside gene matches: 4. This CDR3 has 15 residues. Germline V CDR1 and CDR2: GEAIGNYY, EKD. The CDR3: CACDVLGDTGDKLIF. The CDR3 nucleotides read TGTGCCTGTGACGTACTGGGGGATACGGGCGATAAACTCATCTTT.

The rearrangement joins TRDV2 to TRDJ2; 11 bases align to TRDD3. Germline V gene data show CDR1 as GEAIGNYY and CDR2 as EKD. This CDR3 region has 15 residues. With 3 bases clipped from V and 8 bases from J, the junction kept 7 bases outside the gene matches. The DNA of the CDR3 is TGTGCCTGTGACCCCCTACTGGGGGATAACGCACAACTCTTCTTT. This codes for CACDPLLGDNAQLFF.

This clone turned up a few times. Other DNA variants within this sample encode the same CDR3. V and J are TRDV2 and TRDJ2, with 10 positions matching TRDD3. With 7 bases clipped from V and 7 bases from J, the junction kept 14 bases outside the gene matches. From germline, CDR1 is GEAIGNYY and CDR2 EKD. CDR3 size: 16 residues. CDR3 coding DNA: TGTGCCTGCGAGTCGAGTTGGGGGATACTTGAAGCACAACTCTTCTTT. Translating gives CACESSWGILEAQLFF.

This clone was counted between two and nine times. This may be a read error, as it is one base from a much larger clone. V is TRDV2 and J is TRDJ3; the D is unclear. V dropped 0 bases and J dropped 0 bases, with 11 bases sitting between them. The germline V gene has CDR1 GEAIGNYY and CDR2 EKD. This CDR3 spans 18 amino acids. CDR3 bases: TGTGCCTGTGACACCAACTGTGGGAGCTCCTGGGACACCCGACAGATGTTTTTC. This translates into CACDTNCGSSWDTRQMFF.